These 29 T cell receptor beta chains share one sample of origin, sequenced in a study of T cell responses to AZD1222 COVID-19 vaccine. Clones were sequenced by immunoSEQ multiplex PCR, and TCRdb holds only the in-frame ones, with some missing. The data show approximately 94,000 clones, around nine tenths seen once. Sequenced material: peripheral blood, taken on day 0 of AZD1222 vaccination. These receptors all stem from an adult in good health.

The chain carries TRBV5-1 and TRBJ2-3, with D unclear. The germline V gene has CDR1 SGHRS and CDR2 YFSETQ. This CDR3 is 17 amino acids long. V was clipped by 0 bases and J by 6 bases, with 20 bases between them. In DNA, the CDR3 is TGCGCCAGCAGCTTGGTGGCGAGCACAGATACGGCGGATACGCAGTATTTT. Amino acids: CASSLVASTDTADTQYF.

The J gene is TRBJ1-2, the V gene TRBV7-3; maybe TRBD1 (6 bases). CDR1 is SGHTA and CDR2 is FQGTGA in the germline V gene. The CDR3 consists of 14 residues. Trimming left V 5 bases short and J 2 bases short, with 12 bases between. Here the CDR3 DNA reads TGTGCCAGCAGCCCAAACAGGGAGAACTATGGCTACACCTTC. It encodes CASSPNRENYGYTF.

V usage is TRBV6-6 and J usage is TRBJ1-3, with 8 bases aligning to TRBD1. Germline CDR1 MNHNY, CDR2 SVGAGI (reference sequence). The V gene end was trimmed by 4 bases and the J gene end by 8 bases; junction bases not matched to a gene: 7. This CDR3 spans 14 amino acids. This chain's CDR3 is CASSFGQGADTIYF. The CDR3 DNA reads TGTGCCAGCAGTTTTGGGCAGGGGGCTGACACCATATATTTT.

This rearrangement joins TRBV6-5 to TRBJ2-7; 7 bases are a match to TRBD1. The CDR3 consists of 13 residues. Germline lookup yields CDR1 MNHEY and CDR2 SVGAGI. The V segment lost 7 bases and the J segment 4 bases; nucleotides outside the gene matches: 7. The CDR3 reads CASTLGQWYEQYF. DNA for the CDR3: TGTGCCAGCACCTTGGGACAGTGGTACGAGCAGTACTTC.

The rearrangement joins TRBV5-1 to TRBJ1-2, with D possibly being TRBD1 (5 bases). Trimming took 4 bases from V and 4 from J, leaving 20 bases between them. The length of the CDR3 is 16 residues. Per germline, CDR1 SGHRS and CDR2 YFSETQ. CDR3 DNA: TGCGCCAGCAGCCCGGGGCACGACAGCGGATTCTATGGCTACACCTTC. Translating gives CASSPGHDSGFYGYTF.

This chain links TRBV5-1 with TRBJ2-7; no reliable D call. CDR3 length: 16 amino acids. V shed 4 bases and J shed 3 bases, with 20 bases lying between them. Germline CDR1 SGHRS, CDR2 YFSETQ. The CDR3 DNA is TGCGCCAGCAGCGTCGACTCAACTCTCGTGATCTACGAGCAGTACTTC. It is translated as CASSVDSTLVIYEQYF.

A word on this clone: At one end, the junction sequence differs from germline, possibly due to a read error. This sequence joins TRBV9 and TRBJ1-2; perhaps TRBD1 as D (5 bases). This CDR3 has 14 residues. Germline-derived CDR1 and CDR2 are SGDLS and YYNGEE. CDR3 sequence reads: CASSVSGTAYDYTF. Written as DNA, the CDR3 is TGTGCCAGCAGCGTCTCCGGGACGGCGTATGACTACACCTTC. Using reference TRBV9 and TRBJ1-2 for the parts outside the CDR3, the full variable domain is DSGVTQTPKHLITATGQRVTLRCSPRSGDLSVYWYQQSLDQGLQFLIQYYNGEERAKGNILERFSAQQFPDLHSELNLSSLELGDSALYFCASSVSGTAYDYTFGSGTRLTVV.

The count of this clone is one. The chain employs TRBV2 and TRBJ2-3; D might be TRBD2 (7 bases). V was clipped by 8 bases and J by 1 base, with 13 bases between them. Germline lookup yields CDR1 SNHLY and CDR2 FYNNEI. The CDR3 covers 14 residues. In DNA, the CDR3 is TGTGCCAGCGGGGAGGGGGGACGCACAGATACGCAGTATTTT. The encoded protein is CASGEGGRTDTQYF. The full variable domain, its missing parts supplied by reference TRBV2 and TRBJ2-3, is EPEVTQTPSHQVTQMGQEVILRCVPISNHLYFYWYRQILGQKVEFLVSFYNNEISEKSEIFDDQFSVERPDGSNFTLKIRSTKLEDSAMYFCASGEGGRTDTQYFGPGTRLTVL.

Written as DNA, the CDR3 is TGTGCCAGCACCCCCGGGAGCTCCTACGAGCAGTACTTC. It translates to CASTPGSSYEQYF. The chain has TRBV5-5 and TRBJ2-7; D may be TRBD2 (6 bases). Between the trimmed V and J ends, which lost 6 bases and 0 bases, there was a span of 10 bases. Germline CDR1 SGHKS, CDR2 YYEKEE (reference sequence). The CDR3 sequence is 13 residues long.

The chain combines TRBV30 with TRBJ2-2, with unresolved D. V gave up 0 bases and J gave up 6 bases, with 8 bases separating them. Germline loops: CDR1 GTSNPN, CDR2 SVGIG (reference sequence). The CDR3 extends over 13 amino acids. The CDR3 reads CAWSVLSPGELFF. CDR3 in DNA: TGTGCCTGGAGTGTACTTAGCCCCGGGGAGCTGTTTTTT.

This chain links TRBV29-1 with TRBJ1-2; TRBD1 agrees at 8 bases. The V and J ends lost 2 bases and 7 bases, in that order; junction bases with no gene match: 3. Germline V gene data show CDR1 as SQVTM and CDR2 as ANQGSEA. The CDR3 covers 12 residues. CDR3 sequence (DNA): TGCAGCGTTGAACAGGGGGCGGGTGGCTACACCTTC. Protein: CSVEQGAGGYTF.

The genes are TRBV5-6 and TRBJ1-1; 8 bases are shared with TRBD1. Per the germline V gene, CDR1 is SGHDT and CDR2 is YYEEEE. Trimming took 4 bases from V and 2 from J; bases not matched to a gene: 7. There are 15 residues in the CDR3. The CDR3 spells CASSPLRGRNTEAFF. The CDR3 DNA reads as TGTGCCAGCAGCCCCCTCAGGGGGCGAAACACTGAAGCTTTCTTT.

The CDR3 region is CASSMGLADNTGELFF. The CDR3 coding sequence is TGTGCCAGTAGTATGGGACTAGCGGACAACACCGGGGAGCTGTTTTTT. This sequence joins TRBV19 and TRBJ2-2, with 11 bases aligning to TRBD2. Germline values: CDR1 LNHDA, CDR2 SQIVND (reference sequence). The CDR3 is made up of 16 amino acids. The V and J ends lost 3 bases and 2 bases, in that order; junction bases with no gene match: 2.

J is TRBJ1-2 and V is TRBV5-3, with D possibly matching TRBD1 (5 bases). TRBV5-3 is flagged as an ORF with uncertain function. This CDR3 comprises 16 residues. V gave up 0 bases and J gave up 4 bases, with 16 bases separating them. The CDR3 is CARSLVRGRASYGYTF. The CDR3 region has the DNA TGTGCCAGAAGCTTGGTACGGGGCAGGGCGTCCTATGGCTACACCTTC.

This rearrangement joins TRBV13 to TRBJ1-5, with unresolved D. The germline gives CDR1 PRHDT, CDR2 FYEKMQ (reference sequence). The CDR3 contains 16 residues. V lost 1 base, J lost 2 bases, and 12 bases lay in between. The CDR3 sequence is CASSLAGRSGNQPQHF. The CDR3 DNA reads TGTGCCAGCAGCTTAGCGGGTAGGTCCGGCAATCAGCCCCAGCATTTT.

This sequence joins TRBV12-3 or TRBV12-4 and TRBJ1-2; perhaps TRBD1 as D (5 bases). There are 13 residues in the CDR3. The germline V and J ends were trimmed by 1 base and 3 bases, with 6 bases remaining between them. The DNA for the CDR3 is TGTGCCAGCAGTTTAGGCAGGGACTATGGCTACACCTTC. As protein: CASSLGRDYGYTF.

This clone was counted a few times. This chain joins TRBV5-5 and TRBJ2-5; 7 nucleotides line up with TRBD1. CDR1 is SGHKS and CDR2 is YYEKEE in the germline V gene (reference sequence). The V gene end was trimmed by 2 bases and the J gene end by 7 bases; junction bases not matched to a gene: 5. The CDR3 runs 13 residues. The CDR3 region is CASSFTGEGTQYF. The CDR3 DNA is TGTGCCAGCAGCTTCACAGGGGAAGGGACCCAGTACTTC.

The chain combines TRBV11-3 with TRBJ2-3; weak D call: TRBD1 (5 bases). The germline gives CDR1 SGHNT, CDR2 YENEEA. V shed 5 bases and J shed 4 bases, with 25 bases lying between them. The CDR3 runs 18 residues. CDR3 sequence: CASSPPHPHGWGPDTQYF. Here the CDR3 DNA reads TGTGCCAGCAGCCCCCCTCATCCACACGGGTGGGGCCCAGATACGCAGTATTTT.

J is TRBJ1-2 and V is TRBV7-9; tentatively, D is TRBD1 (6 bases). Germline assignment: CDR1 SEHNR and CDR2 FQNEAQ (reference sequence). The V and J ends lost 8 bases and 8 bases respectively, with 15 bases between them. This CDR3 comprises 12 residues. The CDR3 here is CASRGQFNGYTF. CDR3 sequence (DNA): TGTGCCAGCCGCGGACAGTTCAACGGCTACACCTTC.

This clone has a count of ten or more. CDR3: CASSIDLGGRYNEQFF. The DNA for the CDR3 is TGTGCCAGTAGTATAGATCTTGGCGGGAGATACAATGAGCAGTTCTTC. The chain uses TRBV19 and TRBJ2-1, with TRBD2 matching 7 bases. The CDR3 spans 16 residues. J gave up 4 bases and V 0 bases, and 6 bases lay outside the gene matches. Germline CDR1 LNHDA, CDR2 SQIVND (reference sequence).

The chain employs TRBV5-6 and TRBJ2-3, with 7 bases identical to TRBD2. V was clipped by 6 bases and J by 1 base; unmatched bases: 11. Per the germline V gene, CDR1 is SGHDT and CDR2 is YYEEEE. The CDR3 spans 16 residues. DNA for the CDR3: TGTGCCAGCACCCGAGGGGCGGCGGGGGGCACAGATACGCAGTATTTT. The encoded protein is CASTRGAAGGTDTQYF. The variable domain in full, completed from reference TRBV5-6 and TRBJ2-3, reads DAGVTQSPTHLIKTRGQQVTLRCSPKSGHDTVSWYQQALGQGPQFIFQYYEEEERQRGNFPDRFSGHQFPNYSSELNVNALLLGDSALYLCASTRGAAGGTDTQYFGPGTRLTVL.

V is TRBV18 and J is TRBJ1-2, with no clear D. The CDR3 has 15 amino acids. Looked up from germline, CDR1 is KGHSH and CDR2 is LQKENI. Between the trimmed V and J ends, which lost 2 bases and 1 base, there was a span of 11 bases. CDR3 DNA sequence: TGTGCCAGCTCACCAGAGTCAGTGAATAACTATGGCTACACCTTC. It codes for CASSPESVNNYGYTF. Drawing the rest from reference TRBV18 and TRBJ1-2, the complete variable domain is NAGVMQNPRHLVRRRGQEARLRCSPMKGHSHVYWYRQLPEEGLKFMVYLQKENIIDESGMPKERFSAEFPKEGPSILRIQQVVRGDSAAYFCASSPESVNNYGYTFGSGTRLTVV.

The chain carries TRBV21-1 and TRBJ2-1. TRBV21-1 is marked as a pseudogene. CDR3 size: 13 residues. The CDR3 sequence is CASSGALDNEQFF. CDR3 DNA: TGTGCCAGCTCCGGGGCGCTGGACAATGAGCAGTTCTTC.

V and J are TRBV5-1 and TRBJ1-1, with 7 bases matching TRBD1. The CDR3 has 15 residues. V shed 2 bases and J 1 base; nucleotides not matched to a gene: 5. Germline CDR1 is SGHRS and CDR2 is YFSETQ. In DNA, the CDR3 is TGCGCCAGCAGCTTTTCCGGGACAGCGAACACTGAAGCTTTCTTT. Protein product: CASSFSGTANTEAFF.

The chain's CDR3 is CASSLSWDRGTGELFF. CDR3 in DNA: TGCGCCAGCAGCTTGAGTTGGGACAGGGGTACCGGGGAGCTGTTTTTT. The rearrangement uses TRBV5-1 and TRBJ2-2, with TRBD1 identical over 10 bases. The V and J ends lost 1 base and 5 bases, in that order; junction bases with no gene match: 5. The CDR3 runs 16 residues. Germline CDR1 and CDR2: SGHRS and YFSETQ. The full variable domain, its missing parts supplied by reference TRBV5-1 and TRBJ2-2, is KAGVTQTPRYLIKTRGQQVTLSCSPISGHRSVSWYQQTPGQGLQFLFEYFSETQRNKGNFPGRFSGRQFSNSRSEMNVSTLELGDSALYLCASSLSWDRGTGELFFGEGSRLTVL.

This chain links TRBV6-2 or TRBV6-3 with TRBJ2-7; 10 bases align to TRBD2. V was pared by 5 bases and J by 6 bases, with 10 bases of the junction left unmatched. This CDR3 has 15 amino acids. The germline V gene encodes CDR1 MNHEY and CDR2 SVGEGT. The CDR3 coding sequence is TGTGCCAGCAGTGGCGGACTAGCGGAGGGGAGCGAGCAGTACTTC. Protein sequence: CASSGGLAEGSEQYF.

CDR3 nucleotide sequence: TGTGCCATCAGTCCGGGACAGTTAAACATGAACACTGAAGCTTTCTTT. It translates to CAISPGQLNMNTEAFF. The rearrangement joins TRBV10-3 to TRBJ1-1, with 7 bases aligning to TRBD1. The CDR3 runs to 16 residues. Per germline, CDR1 ENHRY and CDR2 SYGVKD. Germline trimming cut 5 bases from V and 0 bases from J; bases unmatched to any gene: 9.

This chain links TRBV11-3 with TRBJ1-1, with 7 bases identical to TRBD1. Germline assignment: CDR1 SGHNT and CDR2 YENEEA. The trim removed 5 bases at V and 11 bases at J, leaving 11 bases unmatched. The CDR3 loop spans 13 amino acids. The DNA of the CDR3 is TGTGCCAGCAGCCGGACAGGTCCGTCAATCGCTTTCTTT. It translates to CASSRTGPSIAFF.

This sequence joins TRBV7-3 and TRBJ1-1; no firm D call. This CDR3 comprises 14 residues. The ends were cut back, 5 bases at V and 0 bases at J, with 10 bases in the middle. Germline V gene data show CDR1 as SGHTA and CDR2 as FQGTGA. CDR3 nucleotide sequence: TGTGCCAGCAGCCCATCCGGGGTGAACACTGAAGCTTTCTTT. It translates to CASSPSGVNTEAFF.